Each of the 7 T cell receptor beta chains below was sequenced from the same sample in a study of cytomegalovirus exposure and HLA in healthy donors (dated by TCRdb to 2016 to 2017). Library generation was performed with the immunoSEQ multiplex PCR assay. A mixture of 60 forward primers for TCR Vbeta segments and 13 reverse primers for TCR Jbeta segments was used in the multiplex PCR. TCRdb took over this immuneACCESS table, retaining in-frame rearrangements with V and J assigned. Such tables are incomplete; in checked studies, under half of the missing clones stem from an unresolved V gene, and the remainder is unexplained. This sample is represented by approximately 150,000 clones; 60% to 80% of them were singletons. Of the sample, roughly 5% falls within the top ten clones. Sequences were obtained from PBMCs. The receptors stem from a male donor in good health and CMV-seronegative.

This chain links TRBV6-1 with TRBJ2-3; D remains ambiguous. This CDR3 comprises 13 residues. The germline V gene has CDR1 MNHNS and CDR2 SASEGT. Trimming took off 4 bases at V and 4 bases at J, with 9 bases between the two ends. CDR3 residues: CASSASRADTQYF. DNA of the CDR3: TGTGCCAGCAGTGCTTCACGGGCAGATACGCAGTATTTT.

The chain uses TRBV7-9 and TRBJ2-1, with 7 positions matching TRBD1. V was pared by 5 bases and J by 6 bases, with 4 bases of the junction left unmatched. The CDR3 totals 13 residues. Germline V CDR1 and CDR2: SEHNR, FQNEAQ (reference sequence). CDR3 sequence (DNA): TGTGCCAGCAGCCGACAGGGTAGCAATGAGCAGTTCTTC. Encoded protein: CASSRQGSNEQFF.

To note about this clone: Compared with germline, one end of the junction differs, possibly owing to a read error. The chain links TRBV6-1 to TRBJ2-6; D possibly corresponds to TRBD2 (6 bases). The V gene's germline CDR1 is MNHNS and CDR2 SASEGT. The CDR3 is 15 amino acids. The CDR3 protein is CASTYRTDGGNVLTF. The CDR3 coding sequence is TGTGCCAGCACCTATCGGACCGACGGGGGCAACGTCCTGACTTTC.

V usage is TRBV6-6 and J usage is TRBJ2-2, with TRBD2 identical over 7 bases. The V gene end was trimmed by 4 bases and the J gene end by 4 bases; junction bases not matched to a gene: 0. The CDR3 spans 13 residues. Germline V gene lookup returns CDR1 MNHNY and CDR2 SVGAGI (reference sequence). The CDR3 here is CASSWGGTGELFF. CDR3 DNA: TGTGCCAGCAGTTGGGGGGGCACCGGGGAGCTGTTTTTT.

The chain combines TRBV7-2 with TRBJ1-4; unclear D gene. The germline V gene encodes CDR1 SGHTA and CDR2 FQGNSA. This CDR3 region has 18 residues. V was cut by 1 base and J by 4 bases, with 19 bases left in between. The chain's CDR3 is CASSLGNPTQRLNEKLFF. CDR3 bases: TGTGCCAGCAGCTTAGGGAACCCTACCCAGAGACTTAATGAAAAACTGTTTTTT.

The chain has TRBV6-5 and TRBJ1-1, with D perhaps TRBD1 (6 bases). V dropped 6 bases and J dropped 4 bases, with 12 bases sitting between them. The CDR3 has 13 residues. Germline CDR1 and CDR2: MNHEY and SVGAGI. The CDR3 sequence is CASSSPGATEAFF. DNA for the CDR3: TGTGCCAGCAGCTCCCCAGGGGCCACTGAAGCTTTCTTT.

The chain joins TRBV5-1 to TRBJ1-2; tentative D call: TRBD1 (6 bases). The V gene's germline CDR1 is SGHRS and CDR2 YFSETQ. This CDR3 is built from 15 residues. The V gene lost 5 bases and the J gene lost 4 bases, with 18 bases spanning the gap. As DNA, the CDR3 is TGCGCCAGCAGTCAGGCCGGGACAATAAGCTATGGCTACACCTTC. It yields the protein CASSQAGTISYGYTF.